The clone carrying this T cell receptor (beta chain) is a singleton in its sample. Data came from immunoSEQ multiplex PCR; TCRdb stores just in-frame clones and leaves some out. The data show about 130,000 clones, 75% to 85% seen once. These data come from a study of blood T cell repertoires in COVID-19. Sequenced input: peripheral blood. This TCR derives from a man in his forties or fifties with active or convalescent COVID-19.

CDR3 amino acids: CASSLDSSEAFF. As DNA, the CDR3 is TGTGCCAGCAGCTTAGATTCATCAGAAGCTTTCTTT. This chain links TRBV7-6 with TRBJ1-1; D not resolved. The germline V gene encodes CDR1 SGHVS and CDR2 FNYEAQ. This CDR3 is 12 amino acids long. V was shortened by 1 base and J by 8 bases, with 8 bases between the two germline ends.